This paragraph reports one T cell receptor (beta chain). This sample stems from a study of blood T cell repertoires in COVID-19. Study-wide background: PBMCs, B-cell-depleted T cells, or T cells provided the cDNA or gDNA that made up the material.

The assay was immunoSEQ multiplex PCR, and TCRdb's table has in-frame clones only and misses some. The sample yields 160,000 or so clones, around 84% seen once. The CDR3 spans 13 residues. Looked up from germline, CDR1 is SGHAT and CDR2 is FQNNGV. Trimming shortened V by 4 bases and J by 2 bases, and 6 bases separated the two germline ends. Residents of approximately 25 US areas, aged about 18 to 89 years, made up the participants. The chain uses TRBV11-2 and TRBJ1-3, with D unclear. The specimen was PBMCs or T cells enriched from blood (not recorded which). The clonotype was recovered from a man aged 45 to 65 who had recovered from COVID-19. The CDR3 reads CASSWAPGNTIYF. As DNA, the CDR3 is TGTGCCAGCAGCTGGGCCCCTGGAAACACCATATATTTT.